The rows below give T cell receptor beta chains drawn from one sample of a study of shared clonotypes between healthy human individuals. Method: immunoSEQ multiplex PCR; TCRdb's copy keeps in-frame clones and lacks some. The table includes some 350,000 clones, about 74% detected once. The sample comprised memory CD4+ T cells sorted from blood. The receptors originated from a man aged 25-45 years in good health. The CDR3 runs from the conserved cysteine through the conserved F or W. The D gene is left open where the match is weak. Only some rows state a clone size, as once, few, many or a class for expanded clones.

size	V	D	J	CDR3	DNA
few	TRBV7-7	.	TRBJ1-2	CASSPRKGRRGYTF	TGTGCCAGCAGCCCACGAAAAGGGAGGAGGGGCTACACCTTC
.	TRBV7-9	.	TRBJ1-2	CASSSQGYGYTF	TGTGCCAGCAGTTCACAGGGCTATGGCTACACCTTC
.	TRBV28	TRBD2	TRBJ2-5	CASSTGGGRGEETQYF	TGTGCCAGCAGTACGGGCGGGGGACGGGGCGAAGAGACCCAGTACTTC
.	TRBV7-3	.	TRBJ2-3	CASSSTGPDTQYF	TGTGCCAGCAGCTCAACAGGGCCAGATACGCAGTATTTT
.	TRBV28	.	TRBJ2-7	CASMLDNSYEQYF	TGTGCCAGCATGCTGGACAACTCCTACGAGCAGTACTTC
many	TRBV5-1	.	TRBJ1-6	CASGPGGHAGSPLHF	TGCGCCAGTGGACCCGGAGGGCACGCCGGTTCACCCCTCCACTTT
.	TRBV4-1	TRBD2	TRBJ2-1	CASSQDIASGESREQFF	TGCGCCAGCAGCCAAGATATTGCTAGCGGGGAGTCTCGAGAGCAGTTCTTC
few	TRBV11-1	TRBD2	TRBJ2-3	CASTKLAGADTQYF	TGTGCCAGCACCAAACTAGCGGGAGCAGATACGCAGTATTTT
.	TRBV6-9	TRBD2	TRBJ2-1	CASPTSGTYNEQFF	TGTGCCAGCCCTACTAGCGGAACCTACAATGAGCAGTTCTTC
few	TRBV5-4	.	TRBJ1-2	CASSPRGPNYGYTF	TGTGCCAGCAGCCCCCGCGGACCTAACTATGGCTACACCTTC
once	TRBV5-4	.	TRBJ1-2	CASTLGVRLAGYTF	TGTGCCAGCACCTTGGGAGTCCGCTTAGCTGGCTACACCTTC
.	TRBV2	.	TRBJ2-5	CASAVQETQYF	TGTGCCAGCGCAGTTCAAGAGACCCAGTACTTC
.	TRBV2	TRBD2	TRBJ2-7	CASAAGVESEQYF	TGTGCCAGCGCGGCGGGAGTTGAGTCCGAGCAGTACTTC
.	TRBV28	.	TRBJ1-2	CASNEAPDGYTF	TGTGCCAGCAACGAGGCACCGGATGGCTACACCTTC
.	TRBV7-9	.	TRBJ1-2	CASSPSRDGDTF	TGTGCCAGCAGCCCGTCCAGGGATGGCGACACCTTC
many	TRBV19	.	TRBJ1-1	CASSARNRVVTEAFF	TGTGCCAGTAGTGCGCGGAACAGGGTTGTGACTGAAGCTTTCTTT
.	TRBV27	TRBD2	TRBJ2-1	CASSYSGTSGRYNEQFF	TGTGCCAGCAGTTATTCGGGGACTAGCGGGAGGTACAATGAGCAGTTCTTC
.	TRBV6-6	TRBD2	TRBJ2-3	CAARTSGRAGDTQYF	TGTGCCGCGCGGACTAGCGGGAGGGCGGGAGATACGCAGTATTTT
few	TRBV5-1	.	TRBJ1-4	CASSLRQNHATNEKLFF	TGCGCCAGCAGCCTGCGACAGAACCATGCAACTAATGAAAAACTGTTTTTT
.	TRBV5-4	.	TRBJ2-1	CASSLFGGSYNEQFF	TGTGCCAGCAGCTTGTTCGGCGGTTCCTACAATGAGCAGTTCTTC
once	TRBV6-1	TRBD1	TRBJ1-4	CASSEWGQGNEKLFF	TGTGCCAGCAGTGAATGGGGACAGGGGAATGAAAAACTGTTTTTT
.	TRBV11-2	TRBD2	TRBJ2-6	CASSDLAGGPSGANVLTF	TGTGCCAGCAGCGACCTAGCGGGAGGGCCCTCCGGGGCCAACGTCCTGACTTTC
.	TRBV14	.	TRBJ1-1	CASSQDGGRTEAFF	TGTGCCAGCAGCCAAGACGGGGGGCGCACTGAAGCTTTCTTT
.	TRBV5-4	TRBD1	TRBJ1-4	CASSLRGPGQGEKLFF	TGTGCCAGCAGCTTGAGGGGTCCGGGACAGGGGGAAAAACTGTTTTTT
many	TRBV10-2	.	TRBJ1-5	CASSVGFSGDDQPQHF	TGCGCCAGCAGTGTAGGATTTAGCGGGGACGATCAGCCCCAGCATTTT
.	TRBV28	TRBD1	TRBJ2-5	CASSLPGQTETQYF	TGTGCCAGCAGTTTACCGGGACAGACGGAGACCCAGTACTTC
.	TRBV29-1	.	TRBJ1-2	CSVDYGYTF	TGCAGCGTGGACTATGGCTACACCTTC
.	TRBV29-1	TRBD2	TRBJ2-3	CSVAGGSGRFSDTQYF	TGCAGCGTTGCCGGGGGTAGCGGGAGATTTTCAGATACGCAGTATTTT
.	TRBV2	.	TRBJ2-7	CAGGGFSYEQYF	TGTGCCGGGGGGGGCTTCTCCTACGAGCAGTACTTC
few	TRBV29-1	.	TRBJ2-3	CSVKRAITDTQYF	TGCAGCGTTAAGCGGGCAATCACAGATACGCAGTATTTT
many	TRBV5-1	TRBD2	TRBJ2-1	CASSPGGTSGSYNEQFF	TGCGCCAGCAGCCCCGGGGGGACTAGCGGGAGTTACAATGAGCAGTTCTTC
.	TRBV5-5	.	TRBJ2-5	CASSLGQAFIQETQYF	TGTGCCAGCAGCTTGGGACAGGCGTTCATACAAGAGACCCAGTACTTC
once	TRBV30	TRBD2	TRBJ2-7	CAWSIAGTSYEQYF	TGTGCCTGGTCAATAGCGGGGACCTCCTACGAGCAGTACTTC
.	TRBV10-3	.	TRBJ1-2	CAISDRGDTYGYTF	TGTGCCATCAGTGACAGGGGAGATACTTATGGCTACACCTTC
.	TRBV4-3	TRBD1	TRBJ1-4	CASSQDPGQAGEKLFF	TGCGCCAGCAGCCAAGACCCGGGACAGGCGGGGGAAAAACTGTTTTTT
.	TRBV2	.	TRBJ1-3	CASIRDSGNTIYF	TGTGCCAGCATAAGGGACTCTGGAAACACCATATATTTT
.	TRBV5-1	TRBD2	TRBJ2-5	CASSYTSGSVETQYF	TGCGCCAGCAGCTATACTAGCGGGAGTGTGGAGACCCAGTACTTC
.	TRBV7-9	TRBD1	TRBJ2-7	CASSLSPLTGVGGYEQYF	TGTGCCAGCAGCTTATCCCCTCTGACAGGGGTGGGAGGCTACGAGCAGTACTTC
.	TRBV4-2	TRBD2	TRBJ2-7	CASSQAKWEGLSHF	TGTGCCAGCAGCCAAGCAAAATGGGAGGGCCTATCGCACTTC
.	TRBV11-2	.	TRBJ2-7	CASSPLDRTGSYEQYF	TGTGCCAGCAGCCCCCTTGATAGGACGGGGTCCTACGAGCAGTACTTC
.	TRBV28	.	TRBJ1-1	CATEGGTEAFF	TGTGCCACCGAGGGGGGGACTGAAGCTTTCTTT
.	TRBV29-1	.	TRBJ2-1	CSVQRTQEQFF	TGCAGCGTTCAAAGGACTCAGGAGCAGTTCTTC
few	TRBV7-6	.	TRBJ2-1	CASRPTTGSRRGEQFF	TGTGCCAGCAGACCAACTACAGGGAGTAGGAGAGGTGAGCAGTTCTTC
.	TRBV2	.	TRBJ1-5	CASSVGGALNQPQHF	TGTGCCAGCAGTGTAGGGGGGGCCCTCAATCAGCCCCAGCATTTT
.	TRBV25-1	TRBD1	TRBJ2-6	CASRKTGGSGANVLTF	TGTGCCAGTCGAAAGACAGGGGGCTCTGGGGCCAACGTCCTGACTTTC
few	TRBV9	.	TRBJ2-3	CASSALGSTADTQYF	TGTGCCAGCAGCGCCCTCGGGTCGACTGCTGATACGCAGTATTTT
.	TRBV4-2	.	TRBJ2-7	CASSQAVGSSYEQYF	TGTGCCAGCAGCCAAGCTGTAGGGAGCTCCTACGAGCAGTACTTC
.	TRBV9	TRBD2	TRBJ2-1	CASSPRVSGRGNEQFF	TGTGCCAGCAGCCCCCGGGTGAGCGGGAGAGGGAATGAGCAGTTCTTC
.	TRBV11-2	.	TRBJ2-3	CASSLRGTSTDTQYF	TGTGCCAGCAGCTTGCGGGGTACTAGCACAGATACGCAGTATTTT
.	TRBV7-9	TRBD2	TRBJ2-7	CASSPRLAGDGEQYF	TGTGCCAGCAGCCCGAGACTAGCGGGAGACGGCGAGCAGTACTTC
once	TRBV7-8	TRBD2	TRBJ2-5	CASSRGLAGETQYF	TGTGCCAGCAGCAGAGGACTAGCGGGAGAGACCCAGTACTTC
once	TRBV6-1	.	TRBJ1-4	CASRLNEKLFF	TGTGCCAGCAGACTTAATGAAAAACTGTTTTTT
.	TRBV21-1	.	TRBJ1-5	CASSIRPVLGNQPQHF	TGTGCCAGCAGCATCCGACCGGTCCTTGGCAATCAGCCCCAGCATTTT